These 4 T cell receptor beta chains came from one sample sequenced in a study of OX40 agonist ivuxolimab in advanced cancers. The method was immunoSEQ multiplex PCR; TCRdb's version includes in-frame clones alone and lacks a portion of them. The repertoire consists of tens of thousands of clones, with about 93% occurring once and the leading ten covering under 7.5%. Sequences were derived from CD4+ or CD8+ T cells sorted from blood, sampled in a trial of the OX40 agonist ivuxolimab. These receptor sequences come from an adult with an advanced solid tumor such as melanoma, head and neck, liver or kidney cancer.

The chain has TRBV27 and TRBJ1-2; possibly TRBD1 for D (5 bases). CDR3 length equals 14 residues. V lost 7 bases and J lost 6, with 18 bases in between. Germline values: CDR1 MNHEY, CDR2 SMNVEV (reference sequence). The CDR3 sequence: CASNPSRDVDGYTF. The CDR3 DNA is TGTGCCAGCAATCCCTCCCGGGACGTAGATGGCTACACCTTC.

V is TRBV11-2 and J is TRBJ1-1; tentative D call: TRBD1 (6 bases). Germline V gene sequence: CDR1 SGHAT, CDR2 FQNNGV. V was pared by 8 bases and J by 1 base, with 8 bases between. The CDR3 totals 12 residues. This CDR3 is CASLGGNTEAFF. The CDR3 nucleotides are TGTGCCAGCCTAGGGGGGAACACTGAAGCTTTCTTT.

CDR3 bases: TGTGCCAGCAACATGGGGGGCGCCTACAATGAGCAGTTCTTC. Its translation is CASNMGGAYNEQFF. The V gene is TRBV6-5, the J gene TRBJ2-1; D may be TRBD1 or TRBD2 (6 bases each). Per germline, CDR1 MNHEY and CDR2 SVGAGI. This CDR3 region has 14 residues. V was clipped by 7 bases and J by 2 bases, with 12 bases between them.

This clone occurred once. V gene TRBV9 combines with J gene TRBJ1-1; D uncertain. The germline V gene encodes CDR1 SGDLS and CDR2 YYNGEE. This CDR3 has 12 residues. V lost 0 bases to trimming and J lost 8 bases, with 8 bases between them. In nucleotides, the CDR3 is TGTGCCAGCAGCGTAGCAGGTTCCGAAGCTTTCTTT. It translates to CASSVAGSEAFF.